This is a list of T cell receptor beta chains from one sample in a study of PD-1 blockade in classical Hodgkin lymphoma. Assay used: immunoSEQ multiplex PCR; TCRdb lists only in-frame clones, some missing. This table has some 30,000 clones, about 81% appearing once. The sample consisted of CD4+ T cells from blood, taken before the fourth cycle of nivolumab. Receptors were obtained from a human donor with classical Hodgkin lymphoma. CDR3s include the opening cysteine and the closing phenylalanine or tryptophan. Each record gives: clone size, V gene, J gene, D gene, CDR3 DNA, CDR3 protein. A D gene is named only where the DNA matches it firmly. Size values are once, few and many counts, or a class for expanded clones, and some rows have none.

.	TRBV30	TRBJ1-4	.	TGTGCCTGGAGTCACTTCGACGCCCTAGATGGGGAAAAACTGTTTTTT	CAWSHFDALDGEKLFF
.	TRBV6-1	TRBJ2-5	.	TGTGCCAGCAGCCGGGTCCATCAAGAGACCCAGTACTTC	CASSRVHQETQYF
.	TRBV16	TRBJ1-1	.	TGTGCCAGCAGCCAATGGTTGGGTAGCGTTGAAGCTTTCTTT	CASSQWLGSVEAFF
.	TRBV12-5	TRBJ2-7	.	TGTGCTAGTGGTGACGAGACCCACGAGCAGTACTTC	CASGDETHEQYF
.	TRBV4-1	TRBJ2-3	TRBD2	TGCGCCAGCAGCCAAGCAGCGGGGGTCCGGGATACGCAGTATTTT	CASSQAAGVRDTQYF
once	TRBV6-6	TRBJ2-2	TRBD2	TGTGCCAGCAGTTACAGGGCGGGGGTCGGCACCGGGGAGCTGTTTTTT	CASSYRAGVGTGELFF
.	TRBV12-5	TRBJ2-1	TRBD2	TGTGCTAGTGGTTTGGTAGTCAGCGGGGCCAACAATGAGCAGTTCTTC	CASGLVVSGANNEQFF
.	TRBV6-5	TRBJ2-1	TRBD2	TGTGCCAGCAGTTTACTCGGCGGGGGGGTCTACAATGAGCAGTTCTTC	CASSLLGGGVYNEQFF
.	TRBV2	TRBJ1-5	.	TGTGCCAGCACCCGAGAGATGGCGGCAAGTCAGCCCCAGCATTTT	CASTREMAASQPQHF
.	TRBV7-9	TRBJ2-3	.	TGTGCCAGCAGCTTAAGGGCCCCCCACACAGATACGCAGTATTTT	CASSLRAPHTDTQYF
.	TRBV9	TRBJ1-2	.	TGTGCCAGCAGCTTAGCAGACTATGGCTACACCTTC	CASSLADYGYTF
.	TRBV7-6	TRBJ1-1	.	TGTGCCAGCAGCTCCCAAGGGCTTGAAGCTTTCTTT	CASSSQGLEAFF
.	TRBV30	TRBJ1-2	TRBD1	TGTGCCTGGAGTGTACAGGGGAGGCGCTACACCTTC	CAWSVQGRRYTF
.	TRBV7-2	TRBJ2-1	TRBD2	TGTGCCAGCAGCTTAATCGGGGGGGAGCCGGGGAATGAGCAGTTCTTC	CASSLIGGEPGNEQFF
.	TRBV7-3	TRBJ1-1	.	TGTGCCAGCAGCTTATCGGCAGACACTGAAGCTTTCTTT	CASSLSADTEAFF
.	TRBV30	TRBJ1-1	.	TGTGCCTGGAGTTTCGGGGCCCGAGCTTTCTTT	CAWSFGARAFF
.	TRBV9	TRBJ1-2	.	TGTGCCAGCAGGGAGATATTCAGAGGCTACACCTTC	CASREIFRGYTF